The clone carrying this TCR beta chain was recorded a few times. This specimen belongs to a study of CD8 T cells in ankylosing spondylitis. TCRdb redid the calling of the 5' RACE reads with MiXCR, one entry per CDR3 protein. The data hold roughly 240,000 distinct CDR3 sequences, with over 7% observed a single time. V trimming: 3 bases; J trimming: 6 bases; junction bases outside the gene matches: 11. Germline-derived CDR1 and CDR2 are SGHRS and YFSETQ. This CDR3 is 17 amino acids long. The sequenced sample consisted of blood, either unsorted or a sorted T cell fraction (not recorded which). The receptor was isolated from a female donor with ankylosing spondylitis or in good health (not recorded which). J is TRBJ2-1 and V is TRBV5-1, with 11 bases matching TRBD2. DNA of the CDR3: TGCGCCAGCAGCTGGAGGTCTACTAGCGGGAGCTTCAATGAGCAGTTCTTC. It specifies CASSWRSTSGSFNEQFF.